These 9 T cell receptor beta chains originate from one sample sequenced in a study of T-cell reconstitution after alpha-beta-depleted transplantation in children. A TCRbeta library incorporating unique molecular identifiers was prepared. MiXCR, run by TCRdb on the PCR reads, gives a single entry per CDR3 protein. Among 350,000 to 400,000 distinct CDR3 sequences listed, just over 20% were seen once. The sequencing used PBMCs from the stem cell graft donor, collected from the stem cell graft. The receptors come from a human donor who donated a stem cell graft to a child with acute myeloid leukemia.

This clonotype was seen a handful of times. The gene calls are TRBV2 and TRBJ2-1; 8 nucleotides match TRBD2. From germline, CDR1 is SNHLY and CDR2 FYNNEI. The trim removed 8 bases at V and 8 bases at J, leaving 8 bases unmatched. This CDR3 is built from 13 residues. This chain's CDR3 is CASASGSRDEQFF. In DNA form, the CDR3 reads TGTGCCAGCGCTAGCGGGTCGAGGGATGAGCAGTTCTTC.

The chain links TRBV20-1 to TRBJ1-2; D is ambiguous. V was clipped by 2 bases and J by 4 bases, with 5 bases between them. Germline CDR1 reads DFQATT; CDR2 reads SNEGSKA (reference sequence). The CDR3 runs to 11 residues. This CDR3 reads CSARWAYGYTF. CDR3 nucleotides: TGCAGTGCTAGATGGGCCTATGGCTACACCTTC.

The rearrangement links TRBV5-1 to TRBJ1-2, with 12 bases that match TRBD1. From germline, CDR1 is SGHRS and CDR2 YFSETQ. V lost 3 bases, J lost 7 bases, and 10 bases stayed unmatched. The CDR3 totals 16 residues. For the CDR3, the DNA is TGCGCCAGCAGCTCTATCGCCGGGACAGGGGGCGGTGGCTACACCTTC. Translated: CASSSIAGTGGGGYTF.

This clonotype was counted a single time. The chain couples TRBV4-1 to TRBJ2-2; perhaps TRBD1 as D (6 bases). Germline assignment: CDR1 MGHRA and CDR2 YSYEKL. V lost 1 base to trimming and J lost 3 bases, with 9 bases between them. The CDR3 runs to 15 residues. CDR3 in amino acids: CASSQVPGDTGELFF. The CDR3 region has the DNA TGCGCCAGCAGCCAAGTGCCAGGGGACACCGGGGAGCTGTTTTTT.

This clonotype was detected ten times or more. V is TRBV29-1 and J is TRBJ2-1; TRBD1 aligns across 7 bases. The germline CDR1 and CDR2 sequences are SQVTM and ANQGSEA. The trim removed 6 bases at V and 3 bases at J, leaving 11 bases unmatched. This CDR3 region has 15 residues. For the CDR3, the DNA is TGCAGCGTGATACTTGGGACAGACGTCTACAATGAGCAGTTCTTC. Protein sequence: CSVILGTDVYNEQFF.

There are a few counts of this clonotype. This sequence joins TRBV12-3 or TRBV12-4 and TRBJ2-7; D may correspond to TRBD1 or TRBD2 (5 bases each). V lost 2 bases, J lost 3 bases, and 14 bases lay in between. There are 15 residues in the CDR3. The CDR3 DNA sequence: TGTGCCAGCAGTTTAATAAGGGACGGCTACTACGAGCAGTACTTC. This sequence encodes CASSLIRDGYYEQYF.

This clonotype appeared many times. The rearrangement uses TRBV29-1 and TRBJ1-1; no clear D. CDR3 length: 11 residues. Deletions cut 3 bases from V and 5 bases from J, with 7 bases between. CDR1 is SQVTM and CDR2 is ANQGSEA in the germline V gene. The CDR3 loop reads CSVEVRTEAFF. The CDR3 DNA sequence: TGCAGCGTTGAGGTCAGGACTGAAGCTTTCTTT.

The chain joins TRBV20-1 to TRBJ2-7; D is possibly TRBD2 (5 bases). Germline-derived CDR1 and CDR2 are DFQATT and SNEGSKA (reference sequence). V was pared by 4 bases and J by 6 bases, with 16 bases between. The CDR3 extends over 13 amino acids. The CDR3 here is CSAKKVASREQYF. CDR3 bases: TGCAGTGCTAAAAAGGTCGCTAGCCGCGAGCAGTACTTC.

The chain couples TRBV2 to TRBJ2-2, with D perhaps matching TRBD1 (6 bases). In germline, CDR1 is SNHLY, CDR2 FYNNEI. Trimming left V 8 bases short and J 5 bases short, with 12 bases between. There are 13 residues in the CDR3. CDR3 loop: CASGRQATGELFF. In DNA, the CDR3 is TGTGCCAGCGGTCGACAGGCTACCGGGGAGCTGTTTTTT.